A selection of T cell receptor beta chains follows, all from one sample in a study of blood T cell repertoires in COVID-19. Using immunoSEQ multiplex PCR, the repertoire was profiled, and TCRdb retains in-frame clones only, with some absent. The table has about 150,000 clones, approximately 82% seen once. What was sequenced was peripheral blood. The source is an elderly woman with active or convalescent COVID-19. Both conserved end residues are part of each CDR3. A D gene is named only where the DNA matches it firmly. Part of the rows lack a size; the others show once, few, many or a class for expanded clones.

v_call	d_call	j_call	clone_size	cdr3_nt	cdr3_aa
TRBV28	NA	TRBJ1-2	NA	TGTGCCAGCAGTTTATTGGGGCCTCAGGGGAACTATGGCTACACCTTC	CASSLLGPQGNYGYTF
TRBV7-3	TRBD1	TRBJ1-2	few	TGTGCCAGCAGCTCATACCCGGGACAGGTTCATAGTACCGGGCATGGCTACACCTTC	CASSSYPGQVHSTGHGYTF
TRBV3-1/TRBV3-2	NA	TRBJ1-3	NA	TGTGCCAGCAGCCAACCGGGTGTTGGAAACACCATATATTTT	CASSQPGVGNTIYF
TRBV2	NA	TRBJ1-5	NA	TGTGCCAGCTCCGAGGATAGGGGTCATGGTCAGCCCCAGCATTTT	CASSEDRGHGQPQHF
TRBV3-1/TRBV3-2	NA	TRBJ2-2	few	TGTGCCAGCAGCAGACTACAGAACACCGGGGAGCTGTTTTTT	CASSRLQNTGELFF
TRBV4-1	NA	TRBJ1-1	NA	TGCGCCAGCAGCCGGCTTCTTCGGAGGCGGGACACTGAAGCTTTCTTT	CASSRLLRRRDTEAFF
TRBV9	NA	TRBJ1-1	NA	TGTGCCAGCAGCGTAAGGGCGGGGGGGGACACTGAAGCTTTCTTT	CASSVRAGGDTEAFF
TRBV9	NA	TRBJ2-2	NA	TGTGCCAGCAGCGTAGCGGCACTAGGGAACACCGGGGAGCTGTTTTTT	CASSVAALGNTGELFF
TRBV5-1	NA	TRBJ2-5	NA	TGCGCCAGCAGGGGCGGGACCCAAGAGACCCAGTACTTC	CASRGGTQETQYF
TRBV5-4	NA	TRBJ2-4	NA	TGTGCCAGCAGCTCGGTGGTTAGCCAAAACATTCAGTACTTC	CASSSVVSQNIQYF
TRBV6-5	TRBD1	TRBJ1-1	NA	TGTGCCAGCAGTTACGTCCCAGGGGGGAACACTGAAGCTTTCTTT	CASSYVPGGNTEAFF
TRBV9	NA	TRBJ1-3	NA	TGTGCCAGCAGCGCGGGGTATGGGAGCTCTGGAAACACCATATATTTT	CASSAGYGSSGNTIYF
TRBV5-4	TRBD1	TRBJ1-1	few	TGTGCCAGCAGCAAAACAGGGGAGAACACTGAAGCTTTCTTT	CASSKTGENTEAFF
TRBV21-1	NA	TRBJ1-1	few	TGTGCCAGCAGCAAAGAGACAGGGGCTACGAACACTGAAGCTTTCTTT	CASSKETGATNTEAFF
TRBV7-2	NA	TRBJ2-3	NA	TGTGCCAGCAGCTTAGTCGGACAAGGCCATAGCACAGATACGCAGTATTTT	CASSLVGQGHSTDTQYF
TRBV5-4	TRBD2	TRBJ2-1	NA	TGTGCCAGCAGCATCACTAGCGACTCCTACAATGAGCAGTTCTTC	CASSITSDSYNEQFF
TRBV5-1	NA	TRBJ1-1	NA	TGCGCCAGCAGCTCTTTAAGGGGTGATTCTGAAGCTTTCTTT	CASSSLRGDSEAFF
TRBV18	TRBD1	TRBJ1-3	few	TGTGCCAGCTCACAAATTAATCCGGACAGGCTAAACTCTGGAAACACCATATATTTT	CASSQINPDRLNSGNTIYF
TRBV9	NA	TRBJ2-2	NA	TGTGCCAGCAGCGTAGACCCAGGGTCGTCCACCGGGGAGCTGTTTTTT	CASSVDPGSSTGELFF
TRBV9	TRBD2	TRBJ2-2	NA	TGTGCCAGCAGCGTACTTAGCGGGAGTCCCCCCACCGGGGAGCTGTTTTTT	CASSVLSGSPPTGELFF
TRBV5-1	TRBD1	TRBJ2-7	NA	TGCGCCAGCAGCTCCGGGACAGGCGTCTACGAGCAGTACTTC	CASSSGTGVYEQYF
TRBV7-9	TRBD1	TRBJ1-1	NA	TGTGCCAGCAGCTTAGCTACCGGGACAGGGAACACTGAAGCTTTCTTT	CASSLATGTGNTEAFF
TRBV18	NA	TRBJ2-7	NA	TGTGCCAGCTCACCAAACGTGAGGGAGCAGTACTTC	CASSPNVREQYF
TRBV2	NA	TRBJ1-1	NA	TGTGCCAGCAGTGGTCGGGTGTTGGGGCTCACTGAAGCTTTCTTT	CASSGRVLGLTEAFF